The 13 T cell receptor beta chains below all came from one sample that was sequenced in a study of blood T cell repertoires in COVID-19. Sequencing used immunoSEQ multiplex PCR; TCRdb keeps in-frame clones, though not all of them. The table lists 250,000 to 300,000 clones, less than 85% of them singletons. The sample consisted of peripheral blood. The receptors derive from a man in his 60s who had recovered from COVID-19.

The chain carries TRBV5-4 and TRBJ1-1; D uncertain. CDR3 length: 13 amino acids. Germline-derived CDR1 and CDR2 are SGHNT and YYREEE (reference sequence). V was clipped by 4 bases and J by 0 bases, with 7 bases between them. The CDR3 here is CASSLPMNTEAFF. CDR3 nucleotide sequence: TGTGCCAGCAGCCTTCCTATGAACACTGAAGCTTTCTTT.

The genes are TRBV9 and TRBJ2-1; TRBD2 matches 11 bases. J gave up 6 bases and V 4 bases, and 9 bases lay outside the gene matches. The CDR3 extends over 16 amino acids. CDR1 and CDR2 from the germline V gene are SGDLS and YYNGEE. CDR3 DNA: TGTGCCAGCAGCCCAGTAGCGGGGGGGCCCGGCAATGAGCAGTTCTTC. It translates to CASSPVAGGPGNEQFF.

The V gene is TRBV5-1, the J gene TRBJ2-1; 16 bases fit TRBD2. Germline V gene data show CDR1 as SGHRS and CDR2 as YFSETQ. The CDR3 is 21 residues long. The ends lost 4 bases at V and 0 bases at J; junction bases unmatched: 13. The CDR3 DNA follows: TGCGCCAGCAGCCTCCGCTACCCGGGACTAGCGGGGGGGAGCTCCTACAATGAGCAGTTCTTC. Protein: CASSLRYPGLAGGSSYNEQFF.

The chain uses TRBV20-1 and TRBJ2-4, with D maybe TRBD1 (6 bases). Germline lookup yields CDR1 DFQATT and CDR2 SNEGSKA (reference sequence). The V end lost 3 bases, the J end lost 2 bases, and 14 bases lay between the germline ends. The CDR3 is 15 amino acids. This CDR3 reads CSASAPTGSKNIQYF. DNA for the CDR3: TGCAGTGCTAGTGCCCCTACAGGGTCCAAAAACATTCAGTACTTC.

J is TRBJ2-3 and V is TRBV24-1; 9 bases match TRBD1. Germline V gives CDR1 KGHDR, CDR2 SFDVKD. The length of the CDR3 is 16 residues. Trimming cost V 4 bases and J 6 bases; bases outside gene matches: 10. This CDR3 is CATSDPQGADRDTQYF. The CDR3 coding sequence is TGTGCCACCAGTGACCCACAGGGGGCGGATCGGGATACGCAGTATTTT.

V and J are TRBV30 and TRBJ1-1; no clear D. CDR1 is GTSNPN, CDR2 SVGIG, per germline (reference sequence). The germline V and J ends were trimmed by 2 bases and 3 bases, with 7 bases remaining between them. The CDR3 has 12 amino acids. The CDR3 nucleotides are TGTGCCTGGAGTCGTCAGGACACTGAAGCTTTCTTT. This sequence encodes CAWSRQDTEAFF.

The CDR3 sequence is CASKVTAGHETQYF. The CDR3 region has the DNA TGTGCCAGCAAGGTCACTGCAGGGCACGAGACCCAGTACTTC. The chain has TRBV4-2 and TRBJ2-5; possibly TRBD1 for D (5 bases). The CDR3 loop spans 14 amino acids. Germline values: CDR1 LGHNA, CDR2 YNFKEQ. V was trimmed by 7 bases and J by 5 bases, leaving 17 bases between them.

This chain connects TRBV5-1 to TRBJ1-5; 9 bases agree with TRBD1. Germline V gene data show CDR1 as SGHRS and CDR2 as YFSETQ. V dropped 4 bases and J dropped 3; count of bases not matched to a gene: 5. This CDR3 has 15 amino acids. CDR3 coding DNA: TGCGCCAGCAGCCACGGGACAGGGTTCAATCAGCCCCAGCATTTT. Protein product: CASSHGTGFNQPQHF. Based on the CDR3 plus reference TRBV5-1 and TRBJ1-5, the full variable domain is KAGVTQTPRYLIKTRGQQVTLSCSPISGHRSVSWYQQTPGQGLQFLFEYFSETQRNKGNFPGRFSGRQFSNSRSEMNVSTLELGDSALYLCASSHGTGFNQPQHFGDGTRLSIL.

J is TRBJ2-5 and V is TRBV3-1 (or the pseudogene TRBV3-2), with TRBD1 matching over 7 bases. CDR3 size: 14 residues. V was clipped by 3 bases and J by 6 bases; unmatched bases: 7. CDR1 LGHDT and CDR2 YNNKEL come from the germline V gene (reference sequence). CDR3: CASSQNRGRQTQYF. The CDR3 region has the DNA TGTGCCAGCAGCCAGAACAGGGGTCGGCAGACCCAGTACTTC.

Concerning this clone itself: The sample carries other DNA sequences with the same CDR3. CDR3 in DNA: TGCAGCGTTGTGGCGGGTAACTCTGGAAACACCATATATTTT. The encoded protein is CSVVAGNSGNTIYF. The chain recombines TRBV29-1 with TRBJ1-3; D gene unclear. CDR3 length equals 14 residues. With 4 bases removed from V and 0 bases from J, the gap between germline ends came to 10 bases. The germline CDR1 and CDR2 sequences are SQVTM and ANQGSEA.

CDR3 in amino acids: CASSPEGLAGGTYEQYF. The CDR3 coding sequence is TGTGCCAGCAGCCCGGAGGGGCTAGCGGGGGGTACCTACGAGCAGTACTTC. V and J are TRBV5-4 and TRBJ2-7; 11 nucleotides agree with TRBD2. Trimming at V came to 4 bases and at J to 2 bases, leaving 11 bases not matched to a gene. Germline V gene sequence: CDR1 SGHNT, CDR2 YYREEE (reference sequence). The CDR3 covers 17 residues.

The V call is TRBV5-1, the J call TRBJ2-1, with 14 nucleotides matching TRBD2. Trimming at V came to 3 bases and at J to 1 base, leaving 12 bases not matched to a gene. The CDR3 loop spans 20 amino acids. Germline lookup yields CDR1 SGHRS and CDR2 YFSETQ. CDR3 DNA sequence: TGCGCCAGCAGCTCCCCAGGGGGGACTAGCGGGAGTGGGTCCTACAATGAGCAGTTCTTC. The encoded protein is CASSSPGGTSGSGSYNEQFF.

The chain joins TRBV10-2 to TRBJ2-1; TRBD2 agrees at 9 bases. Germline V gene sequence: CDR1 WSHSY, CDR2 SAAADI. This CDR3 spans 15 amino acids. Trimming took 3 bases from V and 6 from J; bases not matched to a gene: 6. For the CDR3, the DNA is TGCGCCAGCAGTGATGGACTAGCGATCCCCAATGAGCAGTTCTTC. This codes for CASSDGLAIPNEQFF.